This T cell receptor beta chain was retrieved from a study of T cell responses to AZD1222 COVID-19 vaccine. The method was immunoSEQ multiplex PCR; TCRdb's version includes in-frame clones alone and lacks a portion of them. The sample consists of approximately 74,000 clones, roughly 85% of them appearing once. This CDR3 contains 14 residues. The germline gives CDR1 MNHEY, CDR2 SVGAGI. V was pared by 6 bases and J by 0 bases, with 6 bases between. The study's findings and limits: Nearly half of spike-specific TCRs reportedly target variant regions that are unmutated in the B.1.351 and B.1.1.7 variants.

To note about this clone: No antigen is known for it. Other DNA sequences from this sample encode an identical CDR3 as well.

Specimen: peripheral blood, collected on day 0 of AZD1222 vaccination. The origin of this receptor is an adult in good health. The rearrangement uses TRBV6-5 and TRBJ1-6; D unclear. CDR3 in DNA: TGTGCCAGCAGCCGAAGCTCCTATAATTCACCCCTCCACTTT. Its translation is CASSRSSYNSPLHF.